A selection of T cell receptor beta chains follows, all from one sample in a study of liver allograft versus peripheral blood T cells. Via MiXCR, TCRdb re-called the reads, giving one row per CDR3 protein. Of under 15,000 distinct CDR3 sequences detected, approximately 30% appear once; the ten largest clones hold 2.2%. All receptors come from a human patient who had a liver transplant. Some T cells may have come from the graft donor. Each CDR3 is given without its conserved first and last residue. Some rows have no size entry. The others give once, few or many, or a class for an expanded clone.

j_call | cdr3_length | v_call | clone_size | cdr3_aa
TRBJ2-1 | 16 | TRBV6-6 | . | ASSSGTSGLSSYNEQF
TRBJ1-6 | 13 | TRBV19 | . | AIRDLSSYNSPLH
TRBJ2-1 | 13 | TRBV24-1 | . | ATSDPQGALNEQF
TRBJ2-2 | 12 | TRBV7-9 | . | ASSFKQYTGELF
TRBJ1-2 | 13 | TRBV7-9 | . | ASSLAMTGYYGYT
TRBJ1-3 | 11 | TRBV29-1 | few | SPREDRRTTIY
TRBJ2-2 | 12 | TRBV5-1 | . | ASDRASNTGELF
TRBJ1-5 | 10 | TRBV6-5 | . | ASRQGNQPQH
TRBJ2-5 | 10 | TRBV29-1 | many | SVEAGRETQY
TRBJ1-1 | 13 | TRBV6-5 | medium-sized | ASSYSIGESTEAF
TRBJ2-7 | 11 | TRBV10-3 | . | AIRQTGPREQY
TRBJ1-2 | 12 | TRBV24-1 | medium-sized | ATSDPTGGYGYT
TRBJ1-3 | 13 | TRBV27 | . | ASSLLGQAGNTIY
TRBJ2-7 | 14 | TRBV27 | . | ASSPVTGTGFYEQY
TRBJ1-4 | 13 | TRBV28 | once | ASSFRGSGNEKLF
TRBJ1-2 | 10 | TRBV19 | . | ASYDSPYGYT
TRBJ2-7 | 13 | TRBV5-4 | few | ASSLSGADFYEQY
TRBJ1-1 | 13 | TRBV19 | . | ASTMDRGGLSTAF
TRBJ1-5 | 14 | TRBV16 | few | ASSQLPGYSNQPQH
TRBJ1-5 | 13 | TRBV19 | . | ASSKEGWSNQPQH
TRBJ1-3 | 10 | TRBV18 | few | ASSPGRNTIY
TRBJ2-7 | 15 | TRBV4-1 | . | ASSPSGDLAPSYEQY
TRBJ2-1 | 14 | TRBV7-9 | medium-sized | ASSPPAGGSLNEQF
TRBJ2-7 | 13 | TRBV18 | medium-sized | ASSRNTGSSYEQY
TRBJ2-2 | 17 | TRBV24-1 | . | ATSDVATGDKPRPGELF
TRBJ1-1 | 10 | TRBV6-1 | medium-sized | ASTNSGRKAF
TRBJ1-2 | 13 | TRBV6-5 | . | ASSYSRGHNYGCT
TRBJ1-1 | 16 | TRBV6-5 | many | ASSYSRVGASQNTEAF
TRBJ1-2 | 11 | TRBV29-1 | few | SVGRSIPYGYT
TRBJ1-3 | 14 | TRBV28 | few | ASSLFQGGPGNTIY
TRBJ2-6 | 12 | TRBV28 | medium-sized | ASRESLGANVLT
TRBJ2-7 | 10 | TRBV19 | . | ASSEGQYEQY
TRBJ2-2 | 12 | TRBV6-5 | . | ASRRGEDTGELF
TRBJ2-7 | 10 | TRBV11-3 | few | ASSDDSYEQY
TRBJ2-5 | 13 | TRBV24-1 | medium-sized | ATSDRTGGQETQY
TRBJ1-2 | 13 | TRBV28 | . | ASSSGTGGNYGYT
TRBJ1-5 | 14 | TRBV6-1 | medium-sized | ASSLAGQGLGQPQH
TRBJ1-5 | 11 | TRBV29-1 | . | SVEEGAGQPQH
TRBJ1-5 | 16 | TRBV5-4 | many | ASSLGGSGGASNQPQH
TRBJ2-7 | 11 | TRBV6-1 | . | ASSDPNSYEQY
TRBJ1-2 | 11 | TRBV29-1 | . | SALNSNNYGYT